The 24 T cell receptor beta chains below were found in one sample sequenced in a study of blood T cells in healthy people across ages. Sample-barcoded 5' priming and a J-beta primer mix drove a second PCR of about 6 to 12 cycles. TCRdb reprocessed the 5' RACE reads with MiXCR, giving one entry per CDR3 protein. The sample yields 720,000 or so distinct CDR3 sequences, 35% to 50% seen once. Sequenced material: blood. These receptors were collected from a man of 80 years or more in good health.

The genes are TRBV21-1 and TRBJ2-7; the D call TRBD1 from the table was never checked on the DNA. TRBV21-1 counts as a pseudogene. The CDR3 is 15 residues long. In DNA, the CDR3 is TGTGCCAGCAGCGCGTCAGGGGGCCTTCCCTACGAGCAGTACTTC. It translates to CASSASGGLPYEQYF.

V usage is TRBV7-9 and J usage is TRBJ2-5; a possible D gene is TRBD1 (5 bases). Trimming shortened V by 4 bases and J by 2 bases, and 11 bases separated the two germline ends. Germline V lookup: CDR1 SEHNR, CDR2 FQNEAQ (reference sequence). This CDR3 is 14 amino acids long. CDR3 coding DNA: TGTGCCAGCAGCTCCCCGACAGTGCAAGAGACCCAGTACTTC. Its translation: CASSSPTVQETQYF.

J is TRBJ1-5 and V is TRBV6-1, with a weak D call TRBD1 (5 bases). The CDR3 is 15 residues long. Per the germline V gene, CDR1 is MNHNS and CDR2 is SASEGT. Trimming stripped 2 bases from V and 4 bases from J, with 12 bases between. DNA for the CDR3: TGTGCCAGCAGTGAAACAGGCGAGATTAATCAGCCCCAGCATTTT. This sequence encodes CASSETGEINQPQHF.

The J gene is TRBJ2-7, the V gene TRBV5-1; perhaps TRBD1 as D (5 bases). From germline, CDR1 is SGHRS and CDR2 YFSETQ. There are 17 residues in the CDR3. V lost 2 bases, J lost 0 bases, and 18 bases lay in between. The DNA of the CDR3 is TGCGCCAGCAGCTTCTCCCTTGACAGTAGGAGCTCCTACGAGCAGTACTTC. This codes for CASSFSLDSRSSYEQYF.

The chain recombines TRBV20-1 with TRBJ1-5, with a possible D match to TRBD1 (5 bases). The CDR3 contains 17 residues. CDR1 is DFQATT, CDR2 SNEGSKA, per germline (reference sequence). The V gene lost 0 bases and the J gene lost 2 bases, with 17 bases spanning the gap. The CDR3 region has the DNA TGCAGTGCTAGAGAGAAAACGGGGCTCTTCCGCAATCAGCCCCAGCATTTT. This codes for CSAREKTGLFRNQPQHF.

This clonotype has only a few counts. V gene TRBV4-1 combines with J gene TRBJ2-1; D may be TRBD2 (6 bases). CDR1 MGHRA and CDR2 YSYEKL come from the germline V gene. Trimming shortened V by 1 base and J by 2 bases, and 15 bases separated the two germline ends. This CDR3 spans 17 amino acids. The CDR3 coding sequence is TGCGCCAGCAGCCAAGGGAGAGGAGGGACCACCTACAATGAGCAGTTCTTC. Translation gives CASSQGRGGTTYNEQFF.

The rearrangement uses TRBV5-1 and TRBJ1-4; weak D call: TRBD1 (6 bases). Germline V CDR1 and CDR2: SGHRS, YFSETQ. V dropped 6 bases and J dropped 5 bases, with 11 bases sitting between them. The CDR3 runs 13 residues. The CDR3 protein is CASKVGGNEKLFF. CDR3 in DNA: TGCGCCAGCAAAGTGGGGGGCAATGAAAAACTGTTTTTT.

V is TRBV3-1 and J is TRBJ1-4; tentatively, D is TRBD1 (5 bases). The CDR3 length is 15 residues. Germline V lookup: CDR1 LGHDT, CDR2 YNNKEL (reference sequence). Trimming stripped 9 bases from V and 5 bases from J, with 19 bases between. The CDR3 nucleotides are TGTGCCAGTACGCCGCAGGGACGGGAAAATGAAAAACTGTTTTTT. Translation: CASTPQGRENEKLFF.

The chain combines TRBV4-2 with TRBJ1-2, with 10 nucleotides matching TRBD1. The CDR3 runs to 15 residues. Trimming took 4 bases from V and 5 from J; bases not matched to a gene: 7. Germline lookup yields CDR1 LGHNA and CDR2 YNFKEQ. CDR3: CASSRDRGRNYGYTF. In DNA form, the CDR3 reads TGTGCCAGCAGCCGGGACAGGGGACGGAATTATGGCTACACCTTC.

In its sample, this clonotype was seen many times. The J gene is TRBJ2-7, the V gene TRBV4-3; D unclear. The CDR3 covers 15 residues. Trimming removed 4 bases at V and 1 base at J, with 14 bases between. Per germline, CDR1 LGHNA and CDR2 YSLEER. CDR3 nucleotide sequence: TGCGCCAGCAGCCTTCTATCTACGGGTTCCTACGAGCAGTACTTC. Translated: CASSLLSTGSYEQYF.

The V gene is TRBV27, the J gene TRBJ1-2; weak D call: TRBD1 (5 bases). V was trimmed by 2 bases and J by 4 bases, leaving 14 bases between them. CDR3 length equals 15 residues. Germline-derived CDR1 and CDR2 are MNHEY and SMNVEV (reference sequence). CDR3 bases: TGTGCCAGCAGTTTACAGGGCAGGGCGCCCTATGGCTACACCTTC. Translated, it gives CASSLQGRAPYGYTF.

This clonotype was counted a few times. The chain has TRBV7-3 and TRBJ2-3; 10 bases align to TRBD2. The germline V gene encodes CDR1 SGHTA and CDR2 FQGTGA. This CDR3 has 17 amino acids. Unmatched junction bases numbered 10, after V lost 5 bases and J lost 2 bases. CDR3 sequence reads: CASSPRPSGGVTDTQYF. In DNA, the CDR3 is TGTGCCAGCAGCCCCCGCCCCAGCGGGGGGGTCACAGATACGCAGTATTTT.

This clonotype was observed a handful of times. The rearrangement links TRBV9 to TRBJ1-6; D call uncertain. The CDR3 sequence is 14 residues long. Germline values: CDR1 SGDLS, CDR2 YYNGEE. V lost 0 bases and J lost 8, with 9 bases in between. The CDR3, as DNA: TGTGCCAGCAGCGTAGGATGGAGGGATTCACCCCTCCACTTT. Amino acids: CASSVGWRDSPLHF.

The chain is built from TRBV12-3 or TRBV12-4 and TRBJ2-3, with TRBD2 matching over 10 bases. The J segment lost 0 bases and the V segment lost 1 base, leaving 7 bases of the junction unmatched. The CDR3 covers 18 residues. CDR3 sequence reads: CASSLGVSGGASTDTQYF. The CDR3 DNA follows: TGTGCCAGCAGTTTAGGGGTGAGCGGGGGGGCTAGCACAGATACGCAGTATTTT.

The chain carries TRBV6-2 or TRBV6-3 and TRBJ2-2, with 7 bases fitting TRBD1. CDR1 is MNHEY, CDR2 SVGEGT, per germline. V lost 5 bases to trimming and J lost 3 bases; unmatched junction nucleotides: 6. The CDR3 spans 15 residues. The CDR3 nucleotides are TGTGCCAGCAGTCGAACAGGGGTGGACACCGGGGAGCTGTTTTTT. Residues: CASSRTGVDTGELFF.

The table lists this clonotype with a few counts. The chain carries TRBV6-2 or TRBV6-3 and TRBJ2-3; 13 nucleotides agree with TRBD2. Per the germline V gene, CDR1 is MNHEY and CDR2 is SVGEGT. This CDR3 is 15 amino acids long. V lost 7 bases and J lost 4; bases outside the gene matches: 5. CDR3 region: CASTWTSGGADTQYF. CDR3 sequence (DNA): TGTGCCAGCACCTGGACTAGCGGGGGCGCAGATACGCAGTATTTT.

CDR3 nucleotides: TGTGCCAGCAGCTCGCTAGCGGGATCTAGCACAGATACGCAGTATTTT. Its translation is CASSSLAGSSTDTQYF. The chain uses TRBV7-3 and TRBJ2-3, with 9 bases that match TRBD2. The CDR3 extends over 16 amino acids. CDR1 and CDR2 (germline): SGHTA, FQGTGA. V was pared by 4 bases and J by 0 bases, with 5 bases of the junction left unmatched.

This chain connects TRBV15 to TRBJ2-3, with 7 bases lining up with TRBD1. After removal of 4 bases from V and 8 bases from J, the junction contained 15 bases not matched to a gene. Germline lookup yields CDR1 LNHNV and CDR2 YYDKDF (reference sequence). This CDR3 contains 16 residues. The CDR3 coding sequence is TGTGCCACCAGCAACGACAGGGAAGGTCTAGGGTTTACGCAGTATTTT. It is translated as CATSNDREGLGFTQYF.

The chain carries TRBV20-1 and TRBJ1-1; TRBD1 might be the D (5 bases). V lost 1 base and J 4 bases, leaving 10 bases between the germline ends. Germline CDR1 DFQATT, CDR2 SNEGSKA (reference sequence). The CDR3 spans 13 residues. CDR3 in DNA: TGCAGTGCTAGAGGGGGGAGGGGCACTGAAGCTTTCTTT. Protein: CSARGGRGTEAFF.

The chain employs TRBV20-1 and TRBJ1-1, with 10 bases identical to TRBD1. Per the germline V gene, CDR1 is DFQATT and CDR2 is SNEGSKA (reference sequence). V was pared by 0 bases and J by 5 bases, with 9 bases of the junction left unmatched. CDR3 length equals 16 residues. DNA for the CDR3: TGCAGTGCTAGAGATCGTGACAGGGGGCGGGGGACTGAAGCTTTCTTT. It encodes CSARDRDRGRGTEAFF.

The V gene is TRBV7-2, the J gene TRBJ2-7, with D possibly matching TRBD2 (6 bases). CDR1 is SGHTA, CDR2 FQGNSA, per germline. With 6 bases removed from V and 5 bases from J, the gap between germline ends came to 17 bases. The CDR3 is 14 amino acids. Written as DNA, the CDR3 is TGTGCCAGCAGTCTCGGCGGGATTCTGAACGAGCAGTACTTC. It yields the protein CASSLGGILNEQYF.

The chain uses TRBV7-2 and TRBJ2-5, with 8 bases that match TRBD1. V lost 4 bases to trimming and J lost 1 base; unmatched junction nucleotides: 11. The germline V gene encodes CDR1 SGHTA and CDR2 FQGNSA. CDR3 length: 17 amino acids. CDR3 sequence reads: CASSSMTGARIQETQYF. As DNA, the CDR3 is TGTGCCAGCAGCTCGATGACAGGGGCGAGGATCCAAGAGACCCAGTACTTC. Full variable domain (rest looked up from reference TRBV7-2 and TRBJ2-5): GAGVSQSPSNKVTEKGKDVELRCDPISGHTALYWYRQSLGQGLEFLIYFQGNSAPDKSGLPSDRFSAERTGGSVSTLTIQRTQQEDSAVYLCASSSMTGARIQETQYFGPGTRLLVL.

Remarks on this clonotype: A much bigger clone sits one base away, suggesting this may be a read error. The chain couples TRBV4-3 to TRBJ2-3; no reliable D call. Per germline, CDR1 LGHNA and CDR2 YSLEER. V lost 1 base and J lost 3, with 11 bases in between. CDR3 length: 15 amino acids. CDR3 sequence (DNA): TGCGCCAGCAGCCAAGTCGCAGTCTTTACAGATACGCAGTATTTT. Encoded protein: CASSQVAVFTDTQYF.

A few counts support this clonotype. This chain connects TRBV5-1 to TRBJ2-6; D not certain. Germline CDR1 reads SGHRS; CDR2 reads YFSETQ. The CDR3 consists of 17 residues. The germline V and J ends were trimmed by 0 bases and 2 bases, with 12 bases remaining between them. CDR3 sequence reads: CASSLVVVGAGANVLTF. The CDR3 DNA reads TGCGCCAGCAGCTTGGTCGTGGTAGGAGCTGGGGCCAACGTCCTGACTTTC.